The next 22 T cell receptor beta chains were all read from a single sample in a study of shared clonotypes between healthy human individuals. Here immunoSEQ multiplex PCR was the method, and the copy in TCRdb shows in-frame clones only, minus some. The sample comprises about 1 million clones, 70% to 80% of which are singletons, and 0.5% to 0.6% rests with the top ten. The specimen sequenced was memory CD4+ T cells from PBMCs. The subset: CD45RA-negative fraction. The receptors originated from a man aged 18 to 30 in good health. Some clones in this sample may be carry-over from other donors' samples.

The chain uses TRBV18 and TRBJ2-7; 10 bases align to TRBD2. In germline, CDR1 is KGHSH, CDR2 LQKENI. This CDR3 contains 16 residues. Unmatched junction bases numbered 8, after V lost 1 base and J lost 5 bases. This CDR3 is CASSPQGLAGVNEQYF. CDR3 DNA: TGTGCCAGCTCACCACAGGGCCTAGCGGGAGTCAACGAGCAGTACTTC.

The gene calls are TRBV29-1 and TRBJ1-4, with no clear D. Germline V gene lookup returns CDR1 SQVTM and CDR2 ANQGSEA. CDR3 length: 12 amino acids. The V end lost 1 base, the J end lost 2 bases, and 2 bases lay between the germline ends. CDR3 nucleotides: TGCAGCGTTGAAGGGACTAATGAAAAACTGTTTTTT. Protein: CSVEGTNEKLFF.

The V and J genes are TRBV6-6 and TRBJ1-1, with D unresolved. Trimming cost V 6 bases and J 2 bases, with 10 bases left between them. This CDR3 has 13 residues. The germline gives CDR1 MNHNY, CDR2 SVGAGI (reference sequence). DNA of the CDR3: TGTGCCAGCAGCCAGCTAATCAACACTGAAGCTTTCTTT. It is translated as CASSQLINTEAFF.

This sequence joins TRBV5-1 and TRBJ1-4, with TRBD1 identical over 7 bases. Trimming took 0 bases from V and 8 from J; bases not matched to a gene: 4. From germline, CDR1 is SGHRS and CDR2 YFSETQ. This CDR3 region has 14 residues. The DNA of the CDR3 is TGCGCCAGCAGCTTGGCTGGGACAGTAGAAAAACTGTTTTTT. The encoded protein is CASSLAGTVEKLFF.

The chain is built from TRBV5-1 and TRBJ2-5; TRBD1 matches at 11 bases. CDR1 and CDR2 from the germline V gene are SGHRS and YFSETQ. The J segment lost 4 bases and the V segment lost 4 bases, leaving 9 bases of the junction unmatched. The CDR3 spans 16 residues. The CDR3 DNA reads as TGCGCCAGCAGCCAAACCGGGACAGGGGGAGGAGAGACCCAGTACTTC. Protein sequence: CASSQTGTGGGETQYF.

This clone was detected only a few times. The sample contains more than one DNA sequence encoding this CDR3. The V gene is TRBV4-2, the J gene TRBJ1-2; D not resolved. Trimming took off 3 bases at V and 0 bases at J, with 2 bases between the two ends. Germline V gene sequence: CDR1 LGHNA, CDR2 YNFKEQ. The CDR3 totals 12 residues. The CDR3 region has the DNA TGTGCCAGCAGCCAGTCTAACTATGGCTACACCTTC. Translation: CASSQSNYGYTF.

The rearrangement uses TRBV2 and TRBJ2-3; maybe TRBD1 (6 bases). Germline V gives CDR1 SNHLY, CDR2 FYNNEI. CDR3 length: 12 amino acids. The ends were cut back, 8 bases at V and 5 bases at J, with 11 bases in the middle. Here the CDR3 reads CASGPTGDTQYF. For the CDR3, the DNA is TGTGCCAGCGGTCCGACAGGAGATACGCAGTATTTT.

This CDR3 reads CASSLGRHPSSEQYF. DNA for the CDR3: TGCGCCAGCAGCTTGGGCCGACACCCCTCCTCGGAGCAGTACTTC. This chain connects TRBV5-1 to TRBJ2-7; no clear D gene. Germline loops: CDR1 SGHRS, CDR2 YFSETQ. The CDR3 consists of 15 residues. V dropped 0 bases and J dropped 7 bases, with 17 bases sitting between them.

This chain uses TRBV28 with TRBJ2-7; 8 bases map to TRBD1. Germline V gives CDR1 MDHEN, CDR2 SYDVKM. The CDR3 covers 15 residues. Losses at the gene ends were 2 bases for V and 8 bases for J; bases not matched to a gene: 11. CDR3 DNA sequence: TGTGCCAGCAGTTTAAGGGGGACAGGCTTCGTTCAGCAGTACTTC. Translated, it gives CASSLRGTGFVQQYF.

The chain links TRBV11-2 to TRBJ1-2, with 7 bases identical to TRBD1. The CDR3 sequence is 15 residues long. Per germline, CDR1 SGHAT and CDR2 FQNNGV. Unmatched junction bases numbered 10, after V lost 5 bases and J lost 4 bases. CDR3 nucleotides: TGTGCCAGCAGCCCATCGACAGGGATGGGCTATGGCTACACCTTC. Its protein is CASSPSTGMGYGYTF.

Note on this clone: The sample holds other DNA sequences that translate to the same CDR3. The chain links TRBV7-9 to TRBJ2-3; 16 bases agree with TRBD2. Trimming took 5 bases from V and 6 from J; bases not matched to a gene: 5. The CDR3 is 16 residues long. The germline V gene has CDR1 SEHNR and CDR2 FQNEAQ (reference sequence). The CDR3 here is CASSPGLAGGSDTQYF. The CDR3 nucleotides read TGTGCCAGCAGCCCGGGACTAGCGGGAGGGTCGGATACGCAGTATTTT.

This clone was seen a few times. The rearrangement joins TRBV15 to TRBJ1-4; TRBD1 matches 9 bases. The CDR3 consists of 15 residues. Looked up from germline, CDR1 is LNHNV and CDR2 is YYDKDF (reference sequence). Germline trimming cut 1 base from V and 7 bases from J; bases unmatched to any gene: 4. The CDR3 DNA is TGTGCCACCAGCAGAGCCGGGACAGGGTTTGAAAAACTGTTTTTT. It is translated as CATSRAGTGFEKLFF.

The chain employs TRBV2 and TRBJ2-5; the match to TRBD1 covers 7 bases. V shed 5 bases, J shed 4 bases, and the junction held 10 bases outside the gene matches. The CDR3 loop spans 15 amino acids. From germline, CDR1 is SNHLY and CDR2 FYNNEI. The CDR3 DNA follows: TGTGCCAGCAGTCCCGAGGGGGCAGAAGGAGAGACCCAGTACTTC. It translates to CASSPEGAEGETQYF. Filled out from reference TRBV2 and TRBJ2-5, the complete variable domain reads EPEVTQTPSHQVTQMGQEVILRCVPISNHLYFYWYRQILGQKVEFLVSFYNNEISEKSEIFDDQFSVERPDGSNFTLKIRSTKLEDSAMYFCASSPEGAEGETQYFGPGTRLLVL.

This chain uses TRBV14 with TRBJ1-3, with unresolved D. This CDR3 is built from 15 residues. Germline values: CDR1 SGHDN, CDR2 FVKESK. V lost 0 bases to trimming and J lost 0 bases, with 6 bases between them. CDR3 sequence: CASSQEIHSGNTIYF. CDR3 nucleotides: TGTGCCAGCAGCCAAGAAATCCACTCTGGAAACACCATATATTTT.

The genes are TRBV9 and TRBJ2-5; a weak D match, TRBD1 (5 bases). The CDR3 loop spans 19 amino acids. V was clipped by 4 bases and J by 2 bases, with 27 bases between them. Germline lookup yields CDR1 SGDLS and CDR2 YYNGEE. CDR3 residues: CASSPIPRAGQKTQETQYF. The DNA for the CDR3 is TGTGCCAGCAGCCCCATTCCCCGGGCAGGGCAAAAAACACAAGAGACCCAGTACTTC. The complete variable domain, with remaining parts taken from reference TRBV9 and TRBJ2-5, reads DSGVTQTPKHLITATGQRVTLRCSPRSGDLSVYWYQQSLDQGLQFLIQYYNGEERAKGNILERFSAQQFPDLHSELNLSSLELGDSALYFCASSPIPRAGQKTQETQYFGPGTRLLVL.

The chain uses TRBV19 and TRBJ2-5; D perhaps matches TRBD1 (5 bases). This CDR3 has 14 amino acids. V lost 5 bases and J lost 7, with 17 bases in between. The V gene's germline CDR1 is LNHDA and CDR2 SQIVND (reference sequence). DNA of the CDR3: TGTGCCAGTAGTCCTTACCAGGGTTCAGGGACCCAGTACTTC. Translated: CASSPYQGSGTQYF.

The chain carries TRBV28 and TRBJ1-2, with TRBD1 matching over 8 bases. The germline V gene has CDR1 MDHEN and CDR2 SYDVKM. The CDR3 length is 15 residues. V trimming: 6 bases; J trimming: 9 bases; junction bases outside the gene matches: 15. The CDR3 protein is CASRLRGQGQPRYTF. The CDR3 bases are TGTGCCAGCAGATTACGCGGACAGGGTCAACCTCGCTACACCTTC.

Details on this clone: Mismatch with germline at one junction end may stem from a read error. The CDR3 loop is CASSPPSREALSF. The CDR3 region has the DNA TGTGCCAGCAGTCCCCCATCCAGGGAGGCCCTAAGCTTT. This sequence joins TRBV28 and TRBJ1-1; a possible D gene is TRBD1 (5 bases). This CDR3 contains 13 residues. Germline values: CDR1 MDHEN, CDR2 SYDVKM.

CDR3: CASSLGFTTSINEQYF. DNA of the CDR3: TGCGCCAGCAGCTTGGGGTTCACGACTAGCATTAACGAGCAGTACTTC. This rearrangement joins TRBV5-1 to TRBJ2-7, with 7 bases that match TRBD2. The germline V gene has CDR1 SGHRS and CDR2 YFSETQ. Trimming removed 0 bases from V and 5 bases from J; junction bases left unmatched: 11. This CDR3 is built from 16 residues.

The rearrangement joins TRBV7-9 to TRBJ1-1; D possibly corresponds to TRBD1 (5 bases). CDR3 size: 14 residues. The V gene's germline CDR1 is SEHNR and CDR2 FQNEAQ (reference sequence). V was shortened by 5 bases and J by 5 bases, with 15 bases between the two germline ends. The CDR3 sequence: CASSQGLGRTEAFF. The CDR3, as DNA: TGTGCCAGCAGCCAGGGACTGGGAAGGACTGAAGCTTTCTTT.

This rearrangement joins TRBV19 to TRBJ2-5, with 9 nucleotides matching TRBD1. This CDR3 spans 13 amino acids. V trimming: 10 bases; J trimming: 5 bases; junction bases outside the gene matches: 8. Germline CDR1 is LNHDA and CDR2 is SQIVND (reference sequence). CDR3 residues: CATAGQGYETQYF. The CDR3 coding sequence is TGTGCCACCGCGGGACAGGGATACGAGACCCAGTACTTC.

The chain employs TRBV7-9 and TRBJ2-7, with D perhaps TRBD1 (9 bases). This CDR3 spans 18 amino acids. CDR1 SEHNR and CDR2 FQNEAQ come from the germline V gene (reference sequence). The V gene lost 5 bases and the J gene lost 6 bases, with 29 bases spanning the gap. The CDR3 DNA reads TGTGCCAGCAGCCCCCGACCGGGACAGGGAATCGGGAGGGGCGAGCAGTACTTC. Its translation: CASSPRPGQGIGRGEQYF.